This T cell receptor beta chain is drawn from a study of shared clonotypes between healthy human individuals. Details on this clone: Antigen specificity is unknown.

As defined, naive CD8 cells were CD45RO-negative and positively selected for CCR7, with terminally differentiated effector memory CD45RA+ cells excluded. Recent acute infections and vaccinations were absent in the healthy HIV-negative adult donors. Study-wide results and limits: Depth was large, yet rarefaction showed that sorted-subset sequencing was incomplete. Generation of non-shared clonotypes was less probable than generation of clonotypes shared by all four donors.

The assay was immunoSEQ multiplex PCR, and TCRdb's table has in-frame clones only and misses some. Of around 600,000 clones listed, 98% are singletons. The germline CDR1 and CDR2 sequences are SGHNT and YYREEE (reference sequence). The CDR3 has 15 residues. Trimming removed 3 bases at V and 5 bases at J, with 16 bases between. The sequencing sample was made of naive CD8+ T cells sorted from blood. The chain recombines TRBV5-4 with TRBJ2-3, with D uncertain. This clonotype was sampled from a man aged 25-45 years in good health. DNA for the CDR3: TGTGCCAGCAGCTCCATCCCTGAATTACGAGATACGCAGTATTTT. Protein: CASSSIPELRDTQYF.